This T cell receptor beta chain was found in a study of T-cell reconstitution after alpha-beta-depleted transplantation in children. V lost 11 bases and J 0 bases, leaving 29 bases between the germline ends. The CDR3 extends over 19 amino acids. Germline V lookup: CDR1 LGHDT, CDR2 YNNKEL (reference sequence). It was with unique molecular identifiers that the TCRbeta library was prepared. MiXCR, run by TCRdb on the PCR reads, gives a single entry per CDR3 protein. The table has 360,000 or so distinct CDR3 sequences, roughly 22% seen once. This chain connects TRBV3-1 to TRBJ2-1; the D gene is possibly TRBD2 (7 bases). The sequence came from a human donor who donated a stem cell graft to a child with acute myeloid leukemia. The sequencing here drew on PBMCs from the stem cell graft donor, taken from the stem cell graft. The CDR3 coding sequence is TGTGCCTGCTTAAAGGGTGCAAGGGAGGGGGTTGTCTCCTACAATGAGCAGTTCTTC. Translation gives CACLKGAREGVVSYNEQFF.